Each of the 21 T cell receptor beta chains below was sequenced from the same sample in a study of control samples from healthy donors and cancer patients (dated by TCRdb to about 2020). Receptor libraries were prepared by the immunoSEQ multiplex PCR assay. TCRdb provides this immuneACCESS table in a form limited to in-frame rearrangements. Some clones are lacking; in checked studies, under half of them reflect an unresolved V gene, and why the rest are absent is not known. For this sample there are around 150,000 clones; around 90% appear just once. The ten largest clones take up around 12% of the sample. Sequencing used blood. All receptors come from a man aged 30 to 39 in good health.

The table lists this clone with a few counts. V usage is TRBV6-5 and J usage is TRBJ2-7; D is possibly TRBD2 (5 bases). The germline V gene has CDR1 MNHEY and CDR2 SVGAGI. Trimming removed 6 bases from V and 5 bases from J, with 20 bases in between. This CDR3 has 15 amino acids. The CDR3 is CASSAWTLGVDEQYF. CDR3 nucleotide sequence: TGTGCCAGCAGCGCCTGGACTCTCGGGGTCGACGAGCAGTACTTC.

This chain links TRBV6-1 with TRBJ1-2; no definite D call. Germline V lookup: CDR1 MNHNS, CDR2 SASEGT. V shed 3 bases and J shed 5 bases, with 10 bases lying between them. The CDR3 runs to 13 residues. This CDR3 reads CASSDKGIYGYTF. For the CDR3, the DNA is TGTGCCAGCAGTGACAAGGGAATTTATGGCTACACCTTC.

The chain couples TRBV5-1 to TRBJ1-1; D is unresolved. This CDR3 region has 14 residues. Trimming cost V 2 bases and J 0 bases, with 8 bases left between them. Germline V gene sequence: CDR1 SGHRS, CDR2 YFSETQ. CDR3 protein: CASSFDLVNTEAFF. DNA for the CDR3: TGCGCCAGCAGCTTTGATTTGGTGAACACTGAAGCTTTCTTT.

This clone showed up just once. The chain couples TRBV20-1 to TRBJ2-7; D is perhaps TRBD1 or TRBD2 (6 bases each). Germline lookup yields CDR1 DFQATT and CDR2 SNEGSKA (reference sequence). V was trimmed by 5 bases and J by 9 bases, leaving 11 bases between them. The CDR3 extends over 10 amino acids. CDR3 coding DNA: TGCAGTGCTCTAAAGGGGGGGCAGTACTTC. Protein sequence: CSALKGGQYF.

The chain combines TRBV6-5 with TRBJ2-3; D gene unclear. CDR1 is MNHEY, CDR2 SVGAGI, per germline. The CDR3 contains 12 residues. V lost 6 bases and J 8 bases, leaving 12 bases between the germline ends. The CDR3 here is CASRPDYGTQYF. The CDR3 DNA reads as TGTGCCAGCAGGCCTGATTACGGTACGCAGTATTTT.

This chain connects TRBV6-5 to TRBJ1-3, with TRBD1 identical over 10 bases. The length of the CDR3 is 14 residues. Per germline, CDR1 MNHEY and CDR2 SVGAGI. J lost 2 bases, V lost 7 bases, and 2 bases had no gene match. The CDR3 loop reads CASTGTGAGNTIYF. The CDR3 DNA reads as TGTGCCAGCACCGGGACAGGGGCTGGAAACACCATATATTTT.

The rearrangement links TRBV6-4 to TRBJ2-7, with TRBD2 matching over 7 bases. CDR1 is MRHNA and CDR2 is SNTAGT in the germline V gene. The CDR3 is 13 residues long. Trimming at V came to 8 bases and at J to 4 bases, leaving 8 bases not matched to a gene. CDR3 nucleotide sequence: TGTGCCAGCTGGGGGGGGGATCGGTACGAGCAGTACTTC. It translates to CASWGGDRYEQYF.

The chain links TRBV19 to TRBJ1-5; D unclear. The germline V gene has CDR1 LNHDA and CDR2 SQIVND (reference sequence). The CDR3 covers 16 residues. Trimming removed 2 bases from V and 0 bases from J, with 11 bases in between. The CDR3 loop is CASSIKGGYSNQPQHF. CDR3 bases: TGTGCCAGTAGTATAAAGGGCGGATATAGCAATCAGCCCCAGCATTTT.

The gene calls are TRBV28 and TRBJ1-5; D is undetermined. The V end lost 7 bases, the J end lost 2 bases, and 21 bases lay between the germline ends. In germline, CDR1 is MDHEN, CDR2 SYDVKM. This CDR3 contains 17 residues. In DNA, the CDR3 is TGTGCCAGCACCACACTTGAACTGCTGATAGGCAATCAGCCCCAGCATTTT. Translating it yields CASTTLELLIGNQPQHF.

The chain combines TRBV4-3 with TRBJ2-5; TRBD1 aligns across 7 bases. The junction had 19 bases not matched to a gene; V was cut back by 1 base and J by 2 bases. The germline V gene encodes CDR1 LGHNA and CDR2 YSLEER. The CDR3 is 20 amino acids. CDR3 DNA: TGCGCCAGCAGCCAAGGATTTGTGTTCGCAGGAAAGGGACAGCAAGAGACCCAGTACTTC. Amino acids: CASSQGFVFAGKGQQETQYF.

The chain joins TRBV10-3 to TRBJ2-1, with 9 bases fitting TRBD1. J was trimmed by 4 bases and V by 3 bases; bases with no gene match: 4. The CDR3 totals 15 residues. CDR1 and CDR2 from the germline V gene are ENHRY and SYGVKD. CDR3 bases: TGTGCCATCAGTGAAGGACAGGGGAGTTACAATGAGCAGTTCTTC. It codes for CAISEGQGSYNEQFF.

This chain uses TRBV3-1 (or the pseudogene TRBV3-2) with TRBJ2-3, with no clear D. V was pared by 3 bases and J by 2 bases, with 3 bases between. Germline CDR1 LGHDT, CDR2 YNNKEL (reference sequence). CDR3 length equals 12 residues. Here the CDR3 reads CASSHHTDTQYF. In nucleotides, the CDR3 is TGTGCCAGCAGCCATCACACAGATACGCAGTATTTT.

The chain employs TRBV7-2 and TRBJ1-3; maybe TRBD1 (5 bases). Germline V lookup: CDR1 SGHTA, CDR2 FQGNSA. Trimming cost V 5 bases and J 3 bases, with 14 bases left between them. The CDR3 length is 15 residues. The CDR3 region is CASSPKGLIGNTIYF. The CDR3 nucleotides are TGTGCCAGCAGCCCCAAGGGACTTATTGGAAACACCATATATTTT.

The rearrangement joins TRBV7-9 to TRBJ2-7; D tentatively fits TRBD1 or TRBD2 (5 bases each). Germline V gives CDR1 SEHNR, CDR2 FQNEAQ (reference sequence). CDR3 size: 14 residues. Trimming removed 2 bases at V and 7 bases at J, with 15 bases between. The CDR3 spells CASSLTGRRGEQYF. The DNA for the CDR3 is TGTGCCAGCAGCTTAACGGGACGCCGAGGGGAGCAGTACTTC.

V usage is TRBV4-3 and J usage is TRBJ2-4; possible D gene TRBD2, 5 bases. V lost 0 bases and J lost 1, with 13 bases in between. Germline assignment: CDR1 LGHNA and CDR2 YSLEER. This CDR3 has 17 amino acids. CDR3 sequence (DNA): TGCGCCAGCAGCCAAGAAGTCGGGATTGTGGCCAAAAACATTCAGTACTTC. This gives the protein CASSQEVGIVAKNIQYF.

J is TRBJ1-2 and V is TRBV27; D uncertain. The ends were cut back, 6 bases at V and 8 bases at J, with 22 bases in the middle. The CDR3 length is 15 residues. Germline loops: CDR1 MNHEY, CDR2 SMNVEV (reference sequence). The CDR3 bases are TGTGCCAGCAGCAAACGCGACGGGGTCCGCAAAGGCTACACCTTC. Its translation is CASSKRDGVRKGYTF.

The chain joins TRBV6-6 to TRBJ2-2, with a weak D call TRBD2 (6 bases). V was pared by 6 bases and J by 5 bases, with 10 bases between. The CDR3 extends over 13 amino acids. Germline V lookup: CDR1 MNHNY, CDR2 SVGAGI (reference sequence). The CDR3 DNA reads as TGTGCCAGCAGCCTGCGGGGTACCGGGGAGCTGTTTTTT. This sequence encodes CASSLRGTGELFF.

This rearrangement joins TRBV28 to TRBJ2-7, with TRBD2 as a possible D gene (7 bases). The V end lost 3 bases, the J end lost 1 base, and 34 bases lay between the germline ends. This CDR3 has 22 residues. In germline, CDR1 is MDHEN, CDR2 SYDVKM. The CDR3 nucleotides read TGTGCCAGCAGTTTCATGCCCGCCCAGGGGTGGCAGGGGAGGGCCAGGTCCTACGAGCAGTACTTC. This sequence encodes CASSFMPAQGWQGRARSYEQYF. The full variable domain, completed using reference TRBV28 and TRBJ2-7, is DVKVTQSSRYLVKRTGEKVFLECVQDMDHENMFWYRQDPGLGLRLIYFSYDVKMKEKGDIPEGYSVSREKKERFSLILESASTNQTSMYLCASSFMPAQGWQGRARSYEQYFGPGTRLTVT.

J is TRBJ1-1 and V is TRBV12-3 or TRBV12-4; D unresolved. The CDR3 is made up of 11 amino acids. Trimming took 2 bases from V and 9 from J, leaving 7 bases between them. The CDR3 here is CASSLFQKAFF. DNA for the CDR3: TGTGCCAGCAGTTTATTCCAAAAAGCTTTCTTT.

The V gene is TRBV3-1 (or the pseudogene TRBV3-2), the J gene TRBJ2-5; 7 positions agree with TRBD1. Looked up from germline, CDR1 is LGHDT and CDR2 is YNNKEL (reference sequence). J lost 7 bases, V lost 0 bases, and 8 bases had no gene match. The CDR3 spans 15 residues. The CDR3 DNA reads TGTGCCAGCAGCCAAGATTTGACAGGGTCCTCGACCCAGTACTTC. Protein: CASSQDLTGSSTQYF.

The rearrangement uses TRBV12-3 or TRBV12-4 and TRBJ1-5, with D unclear. The CDR3 spans 13 residues. V lost 6 bases and J 1 base, leaving 7 bases between the germline ends. CDR3 residues: CASRPWSNQPQHF. Here the CDR3 DNA reads TGTGCCAGCAGGCCGTGGAGCAATCAGCCCCAGCATTTT.